This T cell receptor beta chain was captured in a study of blood T cell repertoires in COVID-19. At the level of the study: Material from acute and convalescent COVID-19 was sourced from the United States, Italy and Spain.

Method: immunoSEQ multiplex PCR; TCRdb's copy keeps in-frame clones and lacks some. The table lists roughly 190,000 clones, around 84% of them singletons. The length of the CDR3 is 18 residues. V dropped 0 bases and J dropped 2; count of bases not matched to a gene: 11. The germline CDR1 and CDR2 sequences are SGDLS and YYNGEE. Sequenced input: peripheral blood. The genes are TRBV9 and TRBJ1-3, with 7 bases identical to TRBD1. The TCR was taken from a man under 40 with active or convalescent COVID-19. CDR3 sequence (DNA): TGTGCCAGCAGCGTAGCTACAGGGGCAGTCCTCCCTGGAAACACCATATATTTT. This translates into CASSVATGAVLPGNTIYF. Complete variable domain (other parts from reference TRBV9 and TRBJ1-3): DSGVTQTPKHLITATGQRVTLRCSPRSGDLSVYWYQQSLDQGLQFLIQYYNGEERAKGNILERFSAQQFPDLHSELNLSSLELGDSALYFCASSVATGAVLPGNTIYFGEGSWLTVV.